This T cell receptor beta chain was captured by sequencing in a study of T cell repertoires in cytomegalovirus infection. Study-wide background: Through public TCR beta signatures, both CMV infection and matching HLA type were indicated.

The sample holds a few counts of this clonotype. Antigen: not known. General observations from the study: Within the response measured ex vivo, HLA-C-restricted CMV-specific TCR beta clonotypes were dominant.

TCRdb analysed the reads with MiXCR anew, one entry per CDR3 protein. Here the sample spans about 310,000 distinct CDR3 sequences, roughly 25% being singletons. The V gene's germline CDR1 is SQVTM and CDR2 ANQGSEA. The length of the CDR3 is 11 residues. Trimming pared 8 bases from V and 4 bases from J, leaving 10 bases between. The material was cultured PBMCs, obtained from culture after CMV antigen stimulation. This rearrangement joins TRBV29-1 to TRBJ2-3; D is possibly TRBD2 (5 bases). This sequence was found in a human donor in good health (CMV status not recorded). Some clones in this sample may be carry-over from other donors' samples. CDR3 nucleotides: TGCAGCACCTTGGAGGCAGATACGCAGTATTTT. Translated, it gives CSTLEADTQYF.